The sequence of this T cell receptor beta chain was determined in a study of blood T cell repertoires in COVID-19. As originally analysed: Estimation of nucleated cell counts relied on the amplification of reference gene primers. Measured with immunoSEQ multiplex PCR; TCRdb has only the in-frame clones, and not every one. The D gene and trimming were derived from the DNA, and the V and J assignments and clone size from that table. Among about 190,000 clones, around nine tenths were seen once, and the ten largest hold 6%. Trimming cost V 5 bases and J 6 bases; bases outside gene matches: 4. This CDR3 comprises 13 residues.

Sequences were obtained from peripheral blood. V gene TRBV12-3 or TRBV12-4 combines with J gene TRBJ1-2; 9 nucleotides align to TRBD1. The origin of this receptor is a middle-aged man with active or convalescent COVID-19. The CDR3 region has the DNA TGTGCCAGCAGTCCCGGACAGGGGCATGGCTACACCTTC. Protein sequence: CASSPGQGHGYTF.